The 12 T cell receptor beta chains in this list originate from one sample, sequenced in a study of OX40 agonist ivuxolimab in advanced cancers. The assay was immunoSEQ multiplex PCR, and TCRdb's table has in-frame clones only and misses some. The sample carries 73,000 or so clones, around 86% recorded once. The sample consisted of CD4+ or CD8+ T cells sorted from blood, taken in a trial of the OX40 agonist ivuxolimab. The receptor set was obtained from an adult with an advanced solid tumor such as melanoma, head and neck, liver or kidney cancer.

The CDR3 coding sequence is TGTGCCAGCTTGGAGGACAGGGGGTTTAGTGGCTACACCTTC. This codes for CASLEDRGFSGYTF. This chain links TRBV28 with TRBJ1-2; TRBD1 agrees at 10 bases. CDR1 and CDR2 from the germline V gene are MDHEN and SYDVKM. V shed 8 bases and J 7 bases; nucleotides not matched to a gene: 10. There are 14 residues in the CDR3.

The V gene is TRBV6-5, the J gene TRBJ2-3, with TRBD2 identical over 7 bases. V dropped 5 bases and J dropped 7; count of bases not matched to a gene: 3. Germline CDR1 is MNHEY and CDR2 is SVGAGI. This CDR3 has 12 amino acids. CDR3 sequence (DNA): TGTGCCAGCAGTGGGGAGGGAAATACGCAGTATTTT. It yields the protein CASSGEGNTQYF.

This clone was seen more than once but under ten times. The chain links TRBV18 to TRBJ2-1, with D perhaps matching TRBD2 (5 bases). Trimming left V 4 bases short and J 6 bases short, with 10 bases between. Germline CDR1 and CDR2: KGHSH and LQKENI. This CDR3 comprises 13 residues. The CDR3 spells CASSQGEGNEQFF. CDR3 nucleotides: TGTGCCAGCTCACAGGGAGAGGGCAATGAGCAGTTCTTC.

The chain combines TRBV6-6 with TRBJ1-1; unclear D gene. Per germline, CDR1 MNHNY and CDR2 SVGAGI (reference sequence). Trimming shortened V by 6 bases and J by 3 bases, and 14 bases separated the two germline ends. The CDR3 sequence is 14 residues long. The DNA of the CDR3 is TGTGCCAGCAGGGCCTCCGGCGGGGACACTGAAGCTTTCTTT. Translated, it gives CASRASGGDTEAFF.

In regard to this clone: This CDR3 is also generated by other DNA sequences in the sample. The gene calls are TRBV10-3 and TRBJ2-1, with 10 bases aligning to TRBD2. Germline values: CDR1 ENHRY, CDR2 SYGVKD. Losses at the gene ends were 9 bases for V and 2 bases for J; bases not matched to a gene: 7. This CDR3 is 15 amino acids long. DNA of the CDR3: TGTGCCATAAGGGCAACTAGCGGGACCTACAATGAGCAGTTCTTC. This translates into CAIRATSGTYNEQFF.

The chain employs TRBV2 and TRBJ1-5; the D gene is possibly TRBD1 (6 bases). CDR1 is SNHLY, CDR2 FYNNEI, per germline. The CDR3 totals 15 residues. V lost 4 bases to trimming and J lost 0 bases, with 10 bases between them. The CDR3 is CASSVRGNSNQPQHF. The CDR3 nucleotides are TGTGCCAGCAGTGTCAGGGGTAATAGCAATCAGCCCCAGCATTTT.

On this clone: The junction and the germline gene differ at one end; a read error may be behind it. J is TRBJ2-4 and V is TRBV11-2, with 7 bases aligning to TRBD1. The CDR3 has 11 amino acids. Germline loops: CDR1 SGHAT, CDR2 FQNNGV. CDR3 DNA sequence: TGTGCCAGCAGCTCTACGGACAGGCGAAGCTTC. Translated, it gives CASSSTDRRSF.

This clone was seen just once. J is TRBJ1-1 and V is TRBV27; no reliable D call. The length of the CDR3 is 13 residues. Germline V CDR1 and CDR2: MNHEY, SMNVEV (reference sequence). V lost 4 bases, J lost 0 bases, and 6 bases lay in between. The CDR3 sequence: CASSSPMNTEAFF. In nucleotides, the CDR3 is TGTGCCAGCAGTTCCCCTATGAACACTGAAGCTTTCTTT.

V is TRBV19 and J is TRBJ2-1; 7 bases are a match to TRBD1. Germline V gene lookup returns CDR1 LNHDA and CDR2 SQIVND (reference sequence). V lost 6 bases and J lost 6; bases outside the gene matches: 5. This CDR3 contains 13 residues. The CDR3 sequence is CASRNTGANEQFF. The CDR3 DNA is TGTGCCAGTAGAAATACAGGGGCCAATGAGCAGTTCTTC.

This CDR3 is CASSSDSRAVYEQYF. The CDR3 bases are TGTGCCAGCAGCTCCGACAGCCGAGCGGTCTACGAGCAGTACTTC. The gene calls are TRBV7-9 and TRBJ2-7; tentatively, D is TRBD1 or TRBD2 (5 bases each). CDR1 is SEHNR, CDR2 FQNEAQ, per germline (reference sequence). The V and J ends lost 4 bases and 3 bases respectively, with 16 bases between them. This CDR3 is 15 amino acids long.

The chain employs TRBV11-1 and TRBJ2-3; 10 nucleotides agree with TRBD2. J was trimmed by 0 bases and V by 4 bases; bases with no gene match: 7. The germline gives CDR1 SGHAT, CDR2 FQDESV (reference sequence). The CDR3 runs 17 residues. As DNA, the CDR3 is TGTGCCAGCAGCTCCATCGGACTAGCGGCTAGCACAGATACGCAGTATTTT. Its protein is CASSSIGLAASTDTQYF.

Here the CDR3 reads CASSPRGATKQETQYF. The CDR3 DNA reads as TGTGCCAGCAGCCCAAGGGGGGCGACTAAGCAAGAGACCCAGTACTTC. The chain carries TRBV14 and TRBJ2-5, with D perhaps matching TRBD1 or TRBD2 (6 bases each). The germline V gene has CDR1 SGHDN and CDR2 FVKESK. The length of the CDR3 is 16 residues. Trimming took 4 bases from V and 2 from J, leaving 17 bases between them. The whole variable domain, filled in from reference TRBV14 and TRBJ2-5, reads EAGVTQFPSHSVIEKGQTVTLRCDPISGHDNLYWYRRVMGKEIKFLLHFVKESKQDESGMPNNRFLAERTGGTYSTLKVQPAELEDSGVYFCASSPRGATKQETQYFGPGTRLLVL.